This TCR beta chain is drawn from a study of yellow fever vaccine responses in identical twins. The CDR3 sequence is 14 residues long. V gave up 5 bases and J gave up 3 bases; unmatched junction bases: 4. Germline values: CDR1 DFQATT, CDR2 SNEGSKA (reference sequence). TCRdb re-analysed the RT-PCR reads in MiXCR, keeping a single row per CDR3 protein. Of fewer than 200 distinct CDR3 sequences detected, roughly 70% appear once; the ten largest clones hold around 20%. The source material was T cells from blood (PBMCs), unsorted or a sorted subset (not recorded which), sampled before or after yellow fever vaccination (not recorded which). The chain uses TRBV20-1 and TRBJ2-3, with TRBD2 matching over 11 bases. The receptor was isolated from a young woman who received the yellow fever vaccine. This chain's CDR3 is CSAVTSGMTDTQYF. As DNA, the CDR3 is TGCAGTGCTGTGACTAGCGGGATGACAGATACGCAGTATTTT.